The 28 T cell receptor beta chains reported below all come from one sample, sequenced in a study of OX40 agonist ivuxolimab in advanced cancers. Sequencing used immunoSEQ multiplex PCR; TCRdb keeps in-frame clones, though not all of them. The sample contains 25,000 to 35,000 clones, 84% of which appear only once. The sequenced sample was CD4+ or CD8+ T cells sorted from blood, obtained in a trial of the OX40 agonist ivuxolimab. The receptors come from an adult with an advanced solid tumor such as melanoma, head and neck, liver or kidney cancer.

The chain employs TRBV5-1 and TRBJ2-3; 7 bases are a match to TRBD2. This CDR3 has 15 amino acids. Germline CDR1 is SGHRS and CDR2 is YFSETQ. With 0 bases clipped from V and 2 bases from J, the junction kept 3 bases outside the gene matches. CDR3 in amino acids: CASSLELAATDTQYF. The CDR3 bases are TGCGCCAGCAGCTTGGAGCTAGCGGCCACAGATACGCAGTATTTT.

The chain links TRBV4-3 to TRBJ1-3, with a possible D match to TRBD1 (5 bases). In germline, CDR1 is LGHNA, CDR2 YSLEER. Trimming took 0 bases from V and 2 from J, leaving 11 bases between them. This CDR3 region has 16 residues. The CDR3 region has the DNA TGCGCCAGCAGCCAAGATGGACAATGGGCTGGAAACACCATATATTTT. It is translated as CASSQDGQWAGNTIYF.

A note on this clone: A much larger clone differs by one base, so this may be a read error. The gene calls are TRBV19 and TRBJ2-7, with 10 bases fitting TRBD1. The CDR3 length is 15 residues. The germline V gene encodes CDR1 LNHDA and CDR2 SQIVND (reference sequence). Trimming took 5 bases from V and 4 from J; bases not matched to a gene: 8. The CDR3 nucleotides read TGTGCCAGTAGTGCCAAGACAGGGGGCAGGTACGAGCAGTACTTC. Translating gives CASSAKTGGRYEQYF.

The chain carries TRBV7-3 and TRBJ2-5; D is perhaps TRBD1 (5 bases). This CDR3 comprises 13 residues. CDR1 is SGHTA, CDR2 FQGTGA, per germline. Trimming stripped 5 bases from V and 2 bases from J, with 9 bases between. The CDR3 sequence: CASSPDNQETQYF. CDR3 bases: TGTGCCAGCAGCCCGGACAATCAAGAGACCCAGTACTTC.

This sequence joins TRBV7-6 and TRBJ2-3; D ambiguous. This CDR3 region has 12 residues. V lost 1 base to trimming and J lost 1 base, with 0 bases between them. The V gene's germline CDR1 is SGHVS and CDR2 FNYEAQ. The CDR3 DNA sequence: TGTGCCAGCAGCTTAGGCACAGATACGCAGTATTTT. Its translation is CASSLGTDTQYF.

This clone was observed a few times. CDR3 loop: CASSSGGNTEAFF. CDR3 bases: TGTGCCAGTAGTAGTGGGGGGAACACTGAAGCTTTCTTT. The chain has TRBV19 and TRBJ1-1, with D tentatively TRBD1 (5 bases). CDR1 and CDR2 from the germline V gene are LNHDA and SQIVND (reference sequence). V lost 4 bases to trimming and J lost 1 base, with 7 bases between them. CDR3 size: 13 residues.

The chain is built from TRBV11-2 and TRBJ2-1; D is perhaps TRBD1 or TRBD2 (5 bases each). Deletions cut 1 base from V and 5 bases from J, with 12 bases between. Germline lookup yields CDR1 SGHAT and CDR2 FQNNGV. This CDR3 is built from 15 residues. The CDR3 nucleotides are TGTGCCAGCAGCTTAGGGTACGGGACCAACAATGAGCAGTTCTTC. Its translation is CASSLGYGTNNEQFF.

This chain links TRBV6-5 with TRBJ2-1; unclear D gene. The CDR3 is made up of 13 amino acids. Germline V gene data show CDR1 as MNHEY and CDR2 as SVGAGI. V gave up 0 bases and J gave up 10 bases, with 10 bases separating them. The chain's CDR3 is CASSYSEPGEQFF. CDR3 in DNA: TGTGCCAGCAGTTACTCGGAACCCGGGGAGCAGTTCTTC.

The chain combines TRBV11-3 with TRBJ2-7, with 11 positions matching TRBD1. The DNA end is more similar to TRBJ2-1, so the J call may be wrong. The CDR3 loop spans 16 amino acids. Germline V CDR1 and CDR2: SGHNT, YENEEA. The CDR3 sequence: CASSNRDRGSYNEQFF. The CDR3 nucleotides are TGTGCCAGCAGCAACCGGGACAGGGGGTCCTACAATGAGCAGTTCTTC.

CDR3 DNA sequence: TGCGCCAGCAGCTTGGAAGGGGTAATGGTGGACACTGAAGCTTTCTTT. It is translated as CASSLEGVMVDTEAFF. This sequence joins TRBV5-1 and TRBJ1-1, with D maybe TRBD1 (5 bases). Trimming took off 0 bases at V and 3 bases at J, with 15 bases between the two ends. The CDR3 consists of 16 residues. Per the germline V gene, CDR1 is SGHRS and CDR2 is YFSETQ.

This chain connects TRBV11-2 to TRBJ2-7; 14 bases are a match to TRBD2. Per germline, CDR1 SGHAT and CDR2 FQNNGV. The CDR3 extends over 15 amino acids. V trimming: 4 bases; J trimming: 3 bases; junction bases outside the gene matches: 2. CDR3 in DNA: TGTGCCAGCAGCTGGGGACTAGCGGGGGACTACGAGCAGTACTTC. Its translation: CASSWGLAGDYEQYF.

This clone was observed a handful of times. The chain couples TRBV27 to TRBJ1-2, with D possibly TRBD1 on 5 matching bases. The CDR3 is 16 amino acids. The germline V and J ends were trimmed by 2 bases and 4 bases, with 17 bases remaining between them. The germline CDR1 and CDR2 sequences are MNHEY and SMNVEV (reference sequence). The CDR3, as DNA: TGTGCCAGCAGTTTAAACCCCCAGGGTCGAATCTATGGCTACACCTTC. Translated: CASSLNPQGRIYGYTF.

The chain recombines TRBV28 with TRBJ1-2, with D perhaps TRBD1 (6 bases). V was shortened by 6 bases and J by 4 bases, with 18 bases between the two germline ends. Germline CDR1 is MDHEN and CDR2 is SYDVKM. The CDR3 runs to 15 residues. Written as DNA, the CDR3 is TGTGCCAGCAGACCCCCAGGGGTTATCAGCTATGGCTACACCTTC. The encoded protein is CASRPPGVISYGYTF.

This clone has just one count. The V gene is TRBV2, the J gene TRBJ1-2, with D possibly TRBD1 on 6 matching bases. The length of the CDR3 is 14 residues. The V end was cut by 8 bases, the J end by 8 bases, with 21 bases between. From germline, CDR1 is SNHLY and CDR2 FYNNEI. CDR3 sequence: CASVILTGSWGYTF. The CDR3, as DNA: TGTGCCAGCGTTATACTTACAGGGAGCTGGGGCTACACCTTC.

This clone was observed a few times. The chain links TRBV7-9 to TRBJ2-7, with D unresolved. CDR1 is SEHNR and CDR2 is FQNEAQ in the germline V gene (reference sequence). Trimming cost V 1 base and J 2 bases, with 3 bases left between them. The CDR3 runs 12 residues. The CDR3 nucleotides are TGTGCCAGCAGCTTAGACCCCTACGAGCAGTACTTC. This translates into CASSLDPYEQYF.

The rearrangement joins TRBV11-2 to TRBJ1-1; D gene uncertain. Trimming cost V 4 bases and J 1 base, with 4 bases left between them. CDR3 size: 12 residues. CDR1 SGHAT and CDR2 FQNNGV come from the germline V gene. The CDR3 here is CASSYGNTEAFF. CDR3 DNA: TGTGCCAGCAGCTACGGGAACACTGAAGCTTTCTTT.

This rearrangement joins TRBV20-1 to TRBJ1-1; D is unresolved. CDR1 is DFQATT, CDR2 SNEGSKA, per germline (reference sequence). Trimming left V 0 bases short and J 8 bases short, with 7 bases between. The CDR3 runs to 11 residues. The CDR3 sequence: CSARDRWEAFF. CDR3 bases: TGCAGTGCTAGAGATCGATGGGAAGCTTTCTTT.

V usage is TRBV6-1 and J usage is TRBJ1-1; 9 positions agree with TRBD1. With 4 bases clipped from V and 5 bases from J, the junction kept 8 bases outside the gene matches. Germline V gene lookup returns CDR1 MNHNS and CDR2 SASEGT. The CDR3 length is 15 residues. The CDR3 sequence: CASSVSQGAGTEAFF. CDR3 sequence (DNA): TGTGCCAGCAGTGTCTCACAGGGGGCAGGAACTGAAGCTTTCTTT.

This clone occurred a few times. The chain combines TRBV4-1 with TRBJ2-7, with D hard to call. The CDR3 covers 14 residues. V shed 0 bases and J shed 4 bases, with 10 bases lying between them. Germline V gene data show CDR1 as MGHRA and CDR2 as YSYEKL. The CDR3 DNA reads as TGCGCCAGCAGCCAAGAAGTGACGGCATACGAGCAGTACTTC. Translating gives CASSQEVTAYEQYF.

The chain links TRBV13 to TRBJ2-3, with D unresolved. The CDR3 has 16 amino acids. Germline V lookup: CDR1 PRHDT, CDR2 FYEKMQ (reference sequence). Trimming pared 5 bases from V and 1 base from J, leaving 16 bases between. Here the CDR3 reads CASSPPGGRGTDTQYF. CDR3 coding DNA: TGTGCCAGCAGCCCCCCGGGCGGCCGGGGCACAGATACGCAGTATTTT.

The table lists this clone with a few counts. The rearrangement joins TRBV14 to TRBJ1-1; 8 bases line up with TRBD1. After removal of 4 bases from V and 5 bases from J, the junction contained 9 bases not matched to a gene. CDR1 and CDR2 from the germline V gene are SGHDN and FVKESK. This CDR3 comprises 15 residues. The CDR3 nucleotides read TGTGCCAGCAGCCCCAAGACAGGGGATGGGACTGAAGCTTTCTTT. It is translated as CASSPKTGDGTEAFF.

The rearrangement uses TRBV30 and TRBJ1-2; possibly TRBD1 for D (5 bases). Germline-derived CDR1 and CDR2 are GTSNPN and SVGIG (reference sequence). V was shortened by 4 bases and J by 4 bases, with 13 bases between the two germline ends. This CDR3 spans 13 amino acids. For the CDR3, the DNA is TGTGCCTGGACCTGGGGGGGACTCTATGGCTACACCTTC. It yields the protein CAWTWGGLYGYTF. Variable domain in full (rest from reference TRBV30 and TRBJ1-2): SQTIHQWPATLVQPVGSPLSLECTVEGTSNPNLYWYRQAAGRGLQLLFYSVGIGQISSEVPQNLSASRPQDRQFILSSKKLLLSDSGFYLCAWTWGGLYGYTFGSGTRLTVV.

The V call is TRBV7-7, the J call TRBJ2-2, with a possible D match to TRBD1 (6 bases). V lost 4 bases, J lost 4 bases, and 7 bases lay in between. CDR1 and CDR2 from the germline V gene are SSHAT and FNYEAQ (reference sequence). This CDR3 has 13 amino acids. This chain's CDR3 is CASSSDSTGELFF. CDR3 coding DNA: TGTGCCAGCAGCTCGGACAGCACCGGGGAGCTGTTTTTT.

This clone occurred once. This chain connects TRBV11-2 to TRBJ1-3, with TRBD1 as a possible D gene (5 bases). The CDR3 is made up of 17 amino acids. The V gene lost 0 bases and the J gene lost 0 bases, with 12 bases spanning the gap. Germline lookup yields CDR1 SGHAT and CDR2 FQNNGV. The CDR3: CASSLELPTVSGNTIYF. The CDR3, as DNA: TGTGCCAGCAGCTTAGAACTACCGACAGTCTCTGGAAACACCATATATTTT.

This chain uses TRBV6-6 with TRBJ2-7; D not resolved. The V gene lost 2 bases and the J gene lost 1 base, with 9 bases spanning the gap. The CDR3 sequence is 14 residues long. Per the germline V gene, CDR1 is MNHNY and CDR2 is SVGAGI (reference sequence). CDR3 coding DNA: TGTGCCAGCAGTTACCACGCTAGTTCCTACGAGCAGTACTTC. As protein: CASSYHASSYEQYF.

CDR3 DNA: TGTGCCGTAGGACAGGGGGCCCATGAGCAGTTCTTC. It codes for CAVGQGAHEQFF. The chain couples TRBV5-6 to TRBJ2-1; the match to TRBD1 covers 11 bases. Germline-derived CDR1 and CDR2 are SGHDT and YYEEEE. Losses at the gene ends were 10 bases for V and 8 bases for J; bases not matched to a gene: 5. CDR3 length equals 12 residues. Full variable domain (missing parts from reference TRBV5-6 and TRBJ2-1): DAGVTQSPTHLIKTRGQQVTLRCSPKSGHDTVSWYQQALGQGPQFIFQYYEEEERQRGNFPDRFSGHQFPNYSSELNVNALLLGDSALYLCAVGQGAHEQFFGPGTRLTVL.

The V call is TRBV10-3, the J call TRBJ2-7; 7 bases fit TRBD1. Germline V CDR1 and CDR2: ENHRY, SYGVKD. The CDR3 spans 16 residues. The V and J ends lost 1 base and 4 bases, in that order; junction bases with no gene match: 10. CDR3 DNA sequence: TGTGCCATCAGTGAGTTCGAGGGGGCCGCCGGGTACGAGCAGTACTTC. This translates into CAISEFEGAAGYEQYF.

This clone appeared once. The rearrangement joins TRBV10-1 to TRBJ2-7; no firm D call. V was clipped by 1 base and J by 5 bases, with 12 bases between them. Germline loops: CDR1 WNHNN, CDR2 SYGVQD (reference sequence). The CDR3 has 14 amino acids. The CDR3 sequence is CASSEFRELNEQYF. DNA of the CDR3: TGCGCCAGCAGTGAGTTTAGGGAACTTAACGAGCAGTACTTC.